The next 16 T cell receptor beta chains were all read from a single sample in a study of T cell repertoires in cytomegalovirus infection (dated by TCRdb to between 2017 and 2020). These reads were obtained on an Illumina HiSeq 1500. The public reads were reanalyzed by TCRdb: fastp trimming at Q25, MiXCR alignment, in-frame beta chains only. Every entry covers one CDR3 protein and lists the most common genes and DNA from its rows. The sample yields 750,000 to 900,000 distinct CDR3 sequences; 29% were counted once. The ten largest clones take up 13% of the sample. The treatment or condition tag for this specimen amounts to: in vitro stimulation with specific CMV peptide epitopes to enrich CMV-specific T cells. Which antigens these TCRs recognize remains unknown. Material: cultured CD8+ T cells from PBMCs, obtained from culture after CMV antigen stimulation. The source of these receptors is a human donor in good health (CMV status not recorded). Some clones in this sample may be carry-over from other donors' samples.

This clonotype occurred a few times. The gene calls are TRBV7-6 and TRBJ1-1; tentatively, D is TRBD1 (6 bases). With 5 bases removed from V and 2 bases from J, the gap between germline ends came to 12 bases. The CDR3 sequence is 14 residues long. Germline CDR1 is SGHVS and CDR2 is FNYEAQ. The CDR3: CASSVGGPNTEAFF. CDR3 sequence (DNA): TGTGCCAGCAGCGTAGGGGGACCAAACACTGAAGCTTTCTTT.

In this sample, this clonotype turned up a few times. The CDR3 coding sequence is TGTGCCAGCTCACCCTGGGACCGCGGTGGAAACTATGGCTACACCTTC. Amino acid sequence: CASSPWDRGGNYGYTF. The rearrangement joins TRBV18 to TRBJ1-2, with a weak D call TRBD1 (5 bases). This CDR3 is 16 amino acids long. Trimming stripped 3 bases from V and 2 bases from J, with 16 bases between. Per the germline V gene, CDR1 is KGHSH and CDR2 is LQKENI.

To note about this clonotype: One end of the junction does not line up with germline, which may come from a read error. This sequence joins TRBV11-3 and TRBJ1-4, with D possibly being TRBD1 (6 bases). CDR3 length: 18 amino acids. Germline lookup yields CDR1 SGHNT and CDR2 YENEEA. DNA for the CDR3: TGTGCCAGCAGCTTCGGCAGGGGTCTTCATGCAACTGATGAAAAACTGTTTTTT. As protein: CASSFGRGLHATDEKLFF.

This clonotype was picked up many times. The chain links TRBV7-6 to TRBJ1-1; D is possibly TRBD1 (6 bases). Per the germline V gene, CDR1 is SGHVS and CDR2 is FNYEAQ. Trimming cost V 2 bases and J 3 bases, with 13 bases left between them. CDR3 length: 15 amino acids. The CDR3 region has the DNA TGTGCCAGCAGCTTAAAACAGGGATGGGACACTGAAGCTTTCTTT. This gives the protein CASSLKQGWDTEAFF.

This clonotype was counted between two and nine times. The rearrangement joins TRBV7-9 to TRBJ2-7; TRBD2 might be the D (5 bases). Germline assignment: CDR1 SEHNR and CDR2 FQNEAQ (reference sequence). Trimming left V 3 bases short and J 1 base short, with 19 bases between. There are 17 residues in the CDR3. In nucleotides, the CDR3 is TGTGCCAGCAGCTTTTTTGACCCGGGGAGAAAGTCCTACGAGCAGTACTTC. It codes for CASSFFDPGRKSYEQYF.

In its sample, this clonotype was seen a few times. V usage is TRBV7-2 and J usage is TRBJ1-2, with D unresolved. Germline V lookup: CDR1 SGHTA, CDR2 FQGNSA. V lost 5 bases to trimming and J lost 2 bases, with 15 bases between them. CDR3 length equals 15 residues. CDR3 coding DNA: TGTGCCAGCAGCCTTACGCTAATGGTCAACTATGGCTACACCTTC. Its protein product is CASSLTLMVNYGYTF.

This clonotype has only a few counts. The CDR3 nucleotides are TGTGCCAGCAGCCGCGGGTTCACTAGCACAGATACGCAGTATTTT. This encodes CASSRGFTSTDTQYF. The chain couples TRBV11-3 to TRBJ2-3; D is perhaps TRBD2 (5 bases). Germline lookup yields CDR1 SGHNT and CDR2 YENEEA. This CDR3 is 15 amino acids long. Trimming stripped 5 bases from V and 0 bases from J, with 12 bases between.

A note on this clonotype: A much larger clone differs by one base, so this may be a read error. V and J are TRBV7-6 and TRBJ2-1; the match to TRBD2 covers 7 bases. The junction had 12 bases not matched to a gene; V was cut back by 4 bases and J by 6 bases. This CDR3 has 16 amino acids. CDR1 and CDR2 (germline): SGHVS, FNYEAQ. The CDR3 DNA sequence: TGTGCCAGCAGCTCCATCGGGGGGATCACAGGCAATGAGCAGTTCTTC. Translated, it gives CASSSIGGITGNEQFF.

This clonotype has a single count. V gene TRBV27 combines with J gene TRBJ2-1; the match to TRBD2 covers 9 bases. This CDR3 comprises 16 residues. Germline V gene data show CDR1 as MNHEY and CDR2 as SMNVEV (reference sequence). Losses at the gene ends were 3 bases for V and 4 bases for J; bases not matched to a gene: 7. Here the CDR3 reads CASSFRLAGPYNEQFF. The DNA for the CDR3 is TGTGCCAGCAGTTTTCGGCTAGCGGGGCCATACAATGAGCAGTTCTTC.

This clonotype was picked up a small number of times. The V and J genes are TRBV7-9 and TRBJ1-1; no reliable D call. Germline V gene data show CDR1 as SEHNR and CDR2 as FQNEAQ (reference sequence). The germline V and J ends were trimmed by 0 bases and 8 bases, with 7 bases remaining between them. The CDR3 has 12 residues. CDR3: CASSLALSEAFF. In DNA, the CDR3 is TGTGCCAGCAGCTTAGCGCTGTCAGAAGCTTTCTTT.

This clonotype turned up a few times. The chain has TRBV27 and TRBJ1-1; TRBD1 might be the D (5 bases). V was clipped by 3 bases and J by 4 bases, with 12 bases between them. CDR1 is MNHEY, CDR2 SMNVEV, per germline (reference sequence). CDR3 length equals 14 residues. The CDR3 spells CASSFRQGGTEAFF. In DNA form, the CDR3 reads TGTGCCAGCAGTTTCAGGCAGGGTGGCACTGAAGCTTTCTTT.

The V gene is TRBV6-1, the J gene TRBJ2-1; 9 bases line up with TRBD2. The germline V gene encodes CDR1 MNHNS and CDR2 SASEGT. Unmatched junction bases numbered 11, after V lost 4 bases and J lost 7 bases. The CDR3 runs to 16 residues. The CDR3 DNA reads as TGTGCCAGCAGTGCAACCTCTCTAGCGGGGAGTAATGAGCAGTTCTTC. Protein sequence: CASSATSLAGSNEQFF.

This clonotype has more than one count but fewer than ten. The rearrangement links TRBV12-5 to TRBJ1-5; TRBD1 agrees at 7 bases. The CDR3 covers 15 residues. Germline CDR1 is LGHNT and CDR2 is FRNRAP. The V gene end was trimmed by 1 base and the J gene end by 0 bases; junction bases not matched to a gene: 0. The CDR3 DNA reads TGTGCTAGTGGTTTGGGGGACAGTAGCAATCAGCCCCAGCATTTT. Translated, it gives CASGLGDSSNQPQHF.

This chain joins TRBV5-4 and TRBJ2-5; weak D call: TRBD1 (6 bases). This CDR3 contains 15 residues. V lost 3 bases and J lost 5, with 17 bases in between. Germline assignment: CDR1 SGHNT and CDR2 YYREEE (reference sequence). CDR3: CASSSDSPGWETQYF. CDR3 nucleotides: TGTGCCAGCAGCTCGGACAGTCCTGGATGGGAGACCCAGTACTTC.

The rearrangement links TRBV5-5 to TRBJ1-1; D is undetermined. The germline V and J ends were trimmed by 4 bases and 2 bases, with 15 bases remaining between them. This CDR3 is built from 15 residues. Germline-derived CDR1 and CDR2 are SGHKS and YYEKEE (reference sequence). CDR3 protein: CASSPGPQPNTEAFF. The CDR3 coding sequence is TGTGCCAGCAGCCCTGGACCCCAACCAAACACTGAAGCTTTCTTT.

This clonotype was seen ten or more times. The chain has TRBV12-3 or TRBV12-4 and TRBJ1-5; TRBD1 is a possible D gene (5 bases). Trimming left V 5 bases short and J 4 bases short, with 18 bases between. This CDR3 contains 16 residues. DNA of the CDR3: TGTGCCAGCAGTCCCCCGAGTGCGGGGGAGAATCAGCCCCAGCATTTT. Protein sequence: CASSPPSAGENQPQHF.